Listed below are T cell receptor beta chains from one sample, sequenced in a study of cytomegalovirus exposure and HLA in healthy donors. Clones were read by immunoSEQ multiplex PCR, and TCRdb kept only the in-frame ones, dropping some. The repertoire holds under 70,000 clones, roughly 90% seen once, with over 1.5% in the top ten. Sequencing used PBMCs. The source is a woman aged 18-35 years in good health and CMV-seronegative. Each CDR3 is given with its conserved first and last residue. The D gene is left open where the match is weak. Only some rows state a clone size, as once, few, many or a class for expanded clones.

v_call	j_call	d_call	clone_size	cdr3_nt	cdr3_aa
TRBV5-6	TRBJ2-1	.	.	TGTGCCAGCAGCTCTTCGCGGGGGCGTGGTGAGCAGTTCTTC	CASSSSRGRGEQFF
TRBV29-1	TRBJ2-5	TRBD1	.	TGCAGCGGGGGACAGGGGAGAGAGACCCAGTACTTC	CSGGQGRETQYF
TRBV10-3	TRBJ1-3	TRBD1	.	TGTGCCATCAGTGACCCGACCCTAGTCCCGGGACAGGGATCTCACTCTGGAAACACCATATATTTT	CAISDPTLVPGQGSHSGNTIYF
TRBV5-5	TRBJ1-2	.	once	TGTGCCAGCAGCCGGGGAGGATATGGCTACACCTTC	CASSRGGYGYTF
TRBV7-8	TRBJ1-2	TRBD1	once	TGTGCCAGCAGCGAGGGACAGGGATACGGCTACACCTTC	CASSEGQGYGYTF
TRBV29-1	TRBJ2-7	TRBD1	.	TGCAGCGTTGCCCTTACTGAGACAGGGGGCATGCAGTACTTC	CSVALTETGGMQYF
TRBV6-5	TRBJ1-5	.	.	TGTGCCAGCAGCCCCTCCGGCAATCAGCCCCAGCATTTT	CASSPSGNQPQHF
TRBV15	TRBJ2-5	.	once	TGTGCCACCAGCAGAGACACTCAAGAGACCCAGTACTTC	CATSRDTQETQYF
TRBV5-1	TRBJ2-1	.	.	TGCGCCAGCAGGAGAGGGACGGGACTGGGTAATGAGCAGTTCTTC	CASRRGTGLGNEQFF
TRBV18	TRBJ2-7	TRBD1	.	TGTGCCAGCTCACCTCGGACCGGGACAGCCTACGAGCAGTACTTC	CASSPRTGTAYEQYF
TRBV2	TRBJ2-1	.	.	TGTGCCAGCAGTGAGAGCGGAAGCTCCTACAATGAGCAGTTCTTC	CASSESGSSYNEQFF
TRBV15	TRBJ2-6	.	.	TGTGCCACCAGCACAGGTTTTGGACAGTCAAGCTCTGGGGCCAACGTCCTGACTTTC	CATSTGFGQSSSGANVLTF
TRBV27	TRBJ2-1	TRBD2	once	TGTGCCAGCAGTTTACTGACCCTTTCGGGACTAGCGTACAATGAGCAGTTCTTC	CASSLLTLSGLAYNEQFF
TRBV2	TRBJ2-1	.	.	TGTGCCAGCGGGGGAAGGACACAGGGTAACAATGAGCAGTTCTTC	CASGGRTQGNNEQFF
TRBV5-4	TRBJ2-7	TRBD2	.	TGTGCCAGCAGCGAGAGACTAGCGGGACCGGATGAGCAGTACTTC	CASSERLAGPDEQYF
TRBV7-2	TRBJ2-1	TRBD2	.	TGTGCCAGCAGCTTAGCCCTAGCGGGAGCCAGTGAGCAGTTCTTC	CASSLALAGASEQFF
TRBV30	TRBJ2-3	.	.	TGTGCCTGGAGTGAAGGGGATCCAGATACGCAGTATTTT	CAWSEGDPDTQYF
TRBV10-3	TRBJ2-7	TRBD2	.	TGTGCCATCAGTGAAACCGGGACTAGCGGATACGAGCAGTACTTC	CAISETGTSGYEQYF
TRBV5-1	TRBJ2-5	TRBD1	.	TGCGCCAGCAGCTGGCCCACAGGGGGCTCGGGAGAGACCCAGTACTTC	CASSWPTGGSGETQYF
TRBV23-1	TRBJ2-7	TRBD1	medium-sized	TGCGCCAGCGCAAAACACAGGGGGCGCCCCGAGCAGTACTTC	CASAKHRGRPEQYF
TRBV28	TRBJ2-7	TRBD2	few	TGTGCCAGCAGTTTAGGAGCTAGCGGGGCTTCCGGGCAGTACTTC	CASSLGASGASGQYF
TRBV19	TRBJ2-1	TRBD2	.	TGTGCCAGTAGTATGTTAGCGGCGGGGGGCAATGAGCAGTTCTTC	CASSMLAAGGNEQFF
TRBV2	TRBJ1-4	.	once	TGTGCCAGCAGTGAACACCCCCGGGGAAAACTGTTTTTT	CASSEHPRGKLFF
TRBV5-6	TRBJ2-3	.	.	TGTGCCAGCAGCTTTAGGACACCTCACACAGATACGCAGTATTTT	CASSFRTPHTDTQYF
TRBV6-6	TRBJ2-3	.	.	TGTGCCAGCAGTTACTCGAGGTCAGATACGCAGTATTTT	CASSYSRSDTQYF
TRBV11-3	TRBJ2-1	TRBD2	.	TGTGCCAGCAGCTCTAGCGGGGGGGGGTGGAATGAGCAGTTCTTC	CASSSSGGGWNEQFF
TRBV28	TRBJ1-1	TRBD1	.	TGTGCCAGCAGTTCGCCCGGGACAGGGGGCACTGAAGCTTTCTTT	CASSSPGTGGTEAFF
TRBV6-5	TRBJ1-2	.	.	TGTGCCAGCAGTTACAATGGGGAGGGCGGCTACACCTTC	CASSYNGEGGYTF
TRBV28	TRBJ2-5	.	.	TGTGCCAGCAGTTTAGGGGGCCACCCAGGGGAGACCCAGTACTTC	CASSLGGHPGETQYF
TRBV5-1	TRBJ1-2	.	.	TGCGCCAGCAGCTTGGGCATCCTGAGTGGTCCGGTCTCGTACACCTTC	CASSLGILSGPVSYTF
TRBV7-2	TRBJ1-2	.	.	TGTGCCAGCAGCTTAGTTCCAGGGACTAACTATGGCTACACCTTC	CASSLVPGTNYGYTF
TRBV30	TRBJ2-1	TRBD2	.	TGTGCCTGGAGTGTACCGGGGGGGGCGCTTCACAATGAGCAGTTCTTC	CAWSVPGGALHNEQFF
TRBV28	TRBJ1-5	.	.	TGTGCCAGCAGTTTATCACAGGGTCCGGGCAATCAGCCCCAGCATTTT	CASSLSQGPGNQPQHF
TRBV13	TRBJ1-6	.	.	TGTGCCAGCAGCCCCAGGGATTCACCCCTCCACTTT	CASSPRDSPLHF
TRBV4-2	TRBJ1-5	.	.	TGTGCCAGCAGTACGGGGGGACAGCCCCAGCATTTT	CASSTGGQPQHF
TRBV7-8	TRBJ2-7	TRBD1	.	TGTGCCAGCAGCTCTGACAGGGGGATTTCCTACGAGCAGTACTTC	CASSSDRGISYEQYF
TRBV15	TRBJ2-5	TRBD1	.	TGTGCCACCAGCCGCGACAGGGGGCATCAAGAGACCCAGTACTTC	CATSRDRGHQETQYF
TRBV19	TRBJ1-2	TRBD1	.	TGTGCCAGTAGTATCCTCGGGACAGGGGACTATGGCTACACCTTC	CASSILGTGDYGYTF
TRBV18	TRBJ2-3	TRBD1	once	TGTGCCAGCTCACCGGACAGGAACACAGATACGCAGTATTTT	CASSPDRNTDTQYF
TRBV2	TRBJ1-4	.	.	TGTGCCAGCAGTGAAGGGGCTGAAAAACTGTTTTTT	CASSEGAEKLFF